This T cell receptor beta chain is from a study of T cells in localized non-small cell lung cancer (dated by TCRdb to the early 2020s). The study in broad terms: Comparing tumors with uninvolved tumor-adjacent lungs, the study looked at the T cell repertoires of 236 patients with early-stage NSCLC. The cohort was made up of approximately 250 treatment-naive NSCLC patients whose localized lung tumors had been resected. Of the NSCLC patients, fewer than 150 were male and 85 to 110 were female, and the mean age was approximately 66 years. On the study overall, not on this receptor specifically: Because multi-region tumor sequencing was not performed, intratumor heterogeneity could not be ruled out. Uninvolved tumor-adjacent lung showed the highest T cell clonality, higher than tumor, which suggests more focused antigenic responses in the adjacent lung. Longer overall survival was associated with higher blood T cell density, whereas shorter survival was associated with higher adjacent-lung clonality. A median of around 62 of the top 100 tumor clones turned up in the paired uninvolved adjacent lung, and 25 to 30 of those clones also ranked among the top 100 of that same adjacent lung. Because the study design was exploratory, TCR variables were selected using unadjusted p-values without false-discovery rate correction.

At diagnosis, tumor, uninvolved tumor-adjacent lung and peripheral blood were collected and then preserved as a mix of FFPE and fresh-frozen material. For TCR repertoire profiling, blood samples were analyzed as peripheral blood mononuclear cells. As concerns this clone: The antigen it recognizes is unknown. No much larger clone exists at a distance of one base, and base qualities are not known.

Counted from cysteine to phenylalanine, this CDR3 has 13 amino acids. Kept here is only the CDR3 DNA, which spans 39 bases and is read in frame from base 1. CDR1 and CDR2, per the germline V gene, are LGHNA and YNFKEQ. The V and J ends are trimmed by 5 bases and 6 bases, leaving 11 bases between them. The immunoSEQ Assay was used to sequence TCR beta CDR3 regions from DNA. In the source study's methods: T cell density was computed as TCR beta template counts normalized to usable DNA estimated by amplifying housekeeping genes. Using the preseqR package, richness was estimated by extrapolating to 120,000 templates for tissue samples and 400,000 templates for PBMC samples. Clonality was defined as one minus Pielou's evenness. Tissue-enriched TCRs were identified through differential abundance testing performed on productive amino-acid clonotypes, with a minimum total count of 5 and an alpha of 0.1. The Jaccard Index and the Morisita Overlap Index were used to quantify repertoire overlap between compartments. GLIPH grouped TCR beta CDR3s together with public tetramer-defined viral CDR3s, and a viral motif had to include at least three viral sequences and also show V-gene enrichment. In its TCRdb copy, this immuneACCESS table keeps in-frame sequences only and misses some clones. Where compared with another copy, unresolved V genes explain less than half of these, and the others have no known cause. V and J calls and clone size come straight from that table; D and trimming were deduced from the DNA. This sample has 12,000 or so clones in its table, and over 70% of those were observed once. In total, the top ten clones hold around a fifth of the sample.

Material: peripheral blood, obtained before any cancer treatment. The receptor was derived from a male donor older than 55 with stage I lung adenocarcinoma. The rearranged chain carries TRBV4-2 and TRBJ2-1; a tentative D call is TRBD1 (5 bases match). This receptor has the CDR3 CASSSQGLNEQFF. The nucleotides read TGTGCCAGCAGCTCCCAGGGCCTCAATGAGCAGTTCTTC.